This section outlines one T cell receptor (beta chain) sequence together with its context. Method: immunoSEQ multiplex PCR; TCRdb's copy keeps in-frame clones and lacks some. Found here are about 45,000 clones, around 92% of them singletons; the top ten hold roughly 0.5%. This specimen belongs to a study of T cell changes during pregnancy in multiple sclerosis. CDR3 length: 15 residues. After removal of 4 bases from V and 7 bases from J, the junction contained 9 bases not matched to a gene. Germline V gene data show CDR1 as MNHEY and CDR2 as SVGAGI. The receptor comes from a female donor with multiple sclerosis, enrolled in a pregnancy study. The specimen was CD4+ T cells from peripheral blood mononuclear cells, collected in the third trimester of pregnancy. The chain joins TRBV6-5 to TRBJ2-1; 8 nucleotides match TRBD1. Written as DNA, the CDR3 is TGTGCCAGCAGTTCAGGGGGCACCAAAGGAAATGAGCAGTTCTTC. Its translation is CASSSGGTKGNEQFF.